Listed here are 20 T cell receptor beta chains from one sample, sequenced in a study of metastatic and nonmetastatic thyroid tumors. TCRdb re-analyzed the PCR reads using MiXCR. The sample lists about 92,000 clones, more than 12% occurring once. Each patient came to thyroid surgery without any prior treatment (of any kind). Sequencing was done on a sample of blood. The receptors come from a female donor with papillary thyroid cancer or a benign thyroid nodule (not recorded which). Some clones in this sample may be carry-over from other donors' samples.

The chain combines TRBV11-2 with TRBJ2-7; weak D call: TRBD1 (6 bases). With 1 base removed from V and 1 base from J, the gap between germline ends came to 8 bases. This CDR3 contains 14 residues. CDR1 SGHAT and CDR2 FQNNGV come from the germline V gene. This CDR3 is CASSLGQVSYEQYF. DNA of the CDR3: TGTGCCAGCAGCTTAGGACAGGTTTCCTACGAGCAGTACTTC. Together with reference TRBV11-2 and TRBJ2-7, the CDR3 gives the full variable domain: EAGVAQSPRYKIIEKRQSVAFWCNPISGHATLYWYQQILGQGPKLLIQFQNNGVVDDSQLPKDRFSAERLKGVDSTLKIQPAKLEDSAVYLCASSLGQVSYEQYFGPGTRLTVT.

The table lists this clone with many counts. The chain couples TRBV30 to TRBJ2-6; D ambiguous. Germline V gives CDR1 GTSNPN, CDR2 SVGIG (reference sequence). The CDR3 contains 13 residues. Trimming shortened V by 4 bases and J by 0 bases, and 4 bases separated the two germline ends. CDR3 loop: CAWIPSGANVLTF. In nucleotides, the CDR3 is TGTGCCTGGATCCCCTCTGGGGCCAACGTCCTGACTTTC. Full variable domain (outside the CDR3, taken from reference TRBV30 and TRBJ2-6): SQTIHQWPATLVQPVGSPLSLECTVEGTSNPNLYWYRQAAGRGLQLLFYSVGIGQISSEVPQNLSASRPQDRQFILSSKKLLLSDSGFYLCAWIPSGANVLTFGAGSRLTVL.

The sample holds many counts of this clone. The chain links TRBV4-2 to TRBJ2-1; possibly TRBD1 for D (6 bases). Germline V lookup: CDR1 LGHNA, CDR2 YNFKEQ. The length of the CDR3 is 14 residues. The ends were cut back, 4 bases at V and 5 bases at J, with 12 bases in the middle. CDR3 nucleotide sequence: TGTGCCAGCAGCCTCACAGGGTCGGACAATGAGCAGTTCTTC. This encodes CASSLTGSDNEQFF.

This clone occurred many times. Other DNA sequences of this sample code for an identical CDR3. The chain is built from TRBV19 and TRBJ2-3; D remains ambiguous. This CDR3 region has 13 residues. Trimming left V 3 bases short and J 6 bases short, with 10 bases between. Germline V gene data show CDR1 as LNHDA and CDR2 as SQIVND (reference sequence). CDR3 bases: TGTGCCAGTAGTATTGGGTTAGCCGATACGCAGTATTTT. Protein sequence: CASSIGLADTQYF.

This clone was recorded many times. The chain uses TRBV28 and TRBJ1-3; unclear D gene. The V end was cut by 5 bases, the J end by 6 bases, with 8 bases between. Germline V gene data show CDR1 as MDHEN and CDR2 as SYDVKM. CDR3 length equals 12 residues. In DNA, the CDR3 is TGTGCCAGCAGTCCCTCCGAAAACACCATATATTTT. Translated, it gives CASSPSENTIYF.

This clone was found many times. This CDR3 is also generated by other DNA sequences in the sample. The gene calls are TRBV18 and TRBJ2-7; TRBD1 matches 10 bases. Germline CDR1 reads KGHSH; CDR2 reads LQKENI. The CDR3 contains 14 residues. V lost 2 bases, J lost 3 bases, and 1 base stayed unmatched. This CDR3 reads CASSPGQGVYEQYF. The CDR3 DNA follows: TGTGCCAGCTCACCAGGACAGGGGGTCTACGAGCAGTACTTC.

About this clone itself: Its ends do not fully match the called genes, so a read error is possible. The V and J genes are TRBV6-2 or TRBV6-3 and TRBJ1-1; unclear D gene. Germline lookup yields CDR1 MNHEY and CDR2 SVGEGT. The CDR3 sequence is 14 residues long. The CDR3 protein is CASSYMTGNTESFF. CDR3 DNA sequence: TGTGCCAGCAGTTACATGACGGGGAACACTGAATCTTTCTTT.

Concerning this clone itself: A single base separates this from a much larger clone, so it may be a read error. V is TRBV7-9 and J is TRBJ2-6, with TRBD1 as a possible D gene (5 bases). The CDR3 has 15 amino acids. Per the germline V gene, CDR1 is SEHNR and CDR2 is FQNEAQ (reference sequence). The CDR3 sequence: CASSFLISGANILTF. The CDR3 DNA sequence: TGTGCCAGCAGCTTCCTGATCTCTGGGGCCAACATCCTGACTTTC.

This clone was seen just once. The chain recombines TRBV11-1 with TRBJ2-3, with D perhaps matching TRBD2 (6 bases). The CDR3 length is 20 residues. Germline V gives CDR1 SGHAT, CDR2 FQDESV (reference sequence). V dropped 0 bases and J dropped 3 bases, with 25 bases sitting between them. The chain's CDR3 is CASSLAKNTGGVFGTDTQYF. Here the CDR3 DNA reads TGTGCCAGCAGCTTAGCGAAGAATACGGGCGGGGTGTTCGGAACAGATACGCAGTATTTT.

In this sample, this clone turned up many times. The chain employs TRBV12-3 or TRBV12-4 and TRBJ2-5; D unresolved. The V end lost 1 base, the J end lost 5 bases, and 14 bases lay between the germline ends. CDR3 length equals 15 residues. CDR3 in DNA: TGTGCCAGCAGTTTAGGGGAACGCCGGTGGGAGACCCAGTACTTC. This codes for CASSLGERRWETQYF.

The chain has TRBV6-1 and TRBJ2-1; 11 positions agree with TRBD1. In germline, CDR1 is MNHNS, CDR2 SASEGT. Trimming cost V 5 bases and J 3 bases; bases outside gene matches: 3. This CDR3 comprises 15 residues. CDR3 residues: CASSLGTGGYNEQFF. The CDR3 nucleotides are TGTGCCAGCAGTCTCGGGACAGGGGGCTACAATGAGCAGTTCTTC.

This clone has ten or more counts. CDR3 loop: CASSTPVVTNEKLFF. CDR3 in DNA: TGTGCCAGCAGTACCCCGGTGGTTACTAATGAAAAACTGTTTTTT. V and J are TRBV28 and TRBJ1-4; D is undetermined. Germline CDR1 reads MDHEN; CDR2 reads SYDVKM. The V end lost 5 bases, the J end lost 2 bases, and 12 bases lay between the germline ends. The CDR3 runs 15 residues. The full variable domain, with the rest looked up from reference TRBV28 and TRBJ1-4, is DVKVTQSSRYLVKRTGEKVFLECVQDMDHENMFWYRQDPGLGLRLIYFSYDVKMKEKGDIPEGYSVSREKKERFSLILESASTNQTSMYLCASSTPVVTNEKLFFGSGTQLSVL.

Ten or more counts support this clone. J is TRBJ2-1 and V is TRBV7-9, with 9 bases fitting TRBD2. The CDR3 is 15 residues long. Looked up from germline, CDR1 is SEHNR and CDR2 is FQNEAQ (reference sequence). Losses at the gene ends were 3 bases for V and 4 bases for J; bases not matched to a gene: 4. CDR3 sequence reads: CASSFIAGEYNEQFF. The CDR3 DNA reads as TGTGCCAGCAGCTTCATAGCGGGGGAATACAATGAGCAGTTCTTC.

This clone was detected ten times or more. The chain recombines TRBV5-1 with TRBJ2-7; D is tentatively TRBD1 or TRBD2 (7 bases each). Trimming removed 4 bases from V and 3 bases from J, with 23 bases in between. Germline values: CDR1 SGHRS, CDR2 YFSETQ. This CDR3 region has 17 residues. The CDR3 bases are TGCGCCAGCAGCCTACTTTCAGGGGGGGCGACCAGCTACGAGCAGTACTTC. Amino acid sequence: CASSLLSGGATSYEQYF.

Many counts were recorded for this clone. The J gene is TRBJ1-1, the V gene TRBV2, with a possible D match to TRBD1 (5 bases). The germline V gene has CDR1 SNHLY and CDR2 FYNNEI. The CDR3 is made up of 13 amino acids. The V and J ends lost 5 bases and 2 bases respectively, with 9 bases between them. The CDR3 nucleotides read TGTGCCAGCAGTAGGACACTTAACACTGAAGCTTTCTTT. Its translation is CASSRTLNTEAFF.

Many counts were recorded for this clone. The chain combines TRBV13 with TRBJ2-3, with 9 bases identical to TRBD2. Per the germline V gene, CDR1 is PRHDT and CDR2 is FYEKMQ (reference sequence). CDR3 length equals 20 residues. V trimming: 5 bases; J trimming: 0 bases; junction bases outside the gene matches: 18. CDR3 residues: CASSRGAIAGDPTSTDTQYF. CDR3 sequence (DNA): TGTGCCAGCAGCCGGGGAGCGATAGCGGGGGACCCAACAAGCACAGATACGCAGTATTTT.

This clone was observed at least ten times. V usage is TRBV10-1 and J usage is TRBJ2-4, with unresolved D. The ends were cut back, 4 bases at V and 2 bases at J, with 12 bases in the middle. Germline V lookup: CDR1 WNHNN, CDR2 SYGVQD (reference sequence). There are 15 residues in the CDR3. CDR3 sequence reads: CASSVGPRPKNIQYF. The CDR3 DNA sequence: TGCGCCAGCAGTGTCGGCCCCCGGCCCAAAAACATTCAGTACTTC.

V and J are TRBV19 and TRBJ2-6; 7 bases map to TRBD2. This CDR3 has 17 amino acids. Per the germline V gene, CDR1 is LNHDA and CDR2 is SQIVND (reference sequence). V shed 3 bases, J shed 3 bases, and the junction held 8 bases outside the gene matches. For the CDR3, the DNA is TGTGCCAGTAGTATCCCTGAGGGGAGGGGTGGGGCCAACGTCCTGACTTTC. It translates to CASSIPEGRGGANVLTF.

At least ten counts were recorded for this clone. The rearrangement uses TRBV3-1 and TRBJ2-1; D perhaps matches TRBD1 (7 bases). CDR1 and CDR2 (germline): LGHDT, YNNKEL (reference sequence). With 3 bases removed from V and 4 bases from J, the gap between germline ends came to 13 bases. The CDR3 is made up of 15 amino acids. The DNA of the CDR3 is TGTGCCAGCAGCCAGCGGGACAGTGGGTACAATGAGCAGTTCTTC. Translation: CASSQRDSGYNEQFF.

Notes on this clone: With a much larger clone just one base away, this may be a read error. This chain joins TRBV4-1 and TRBJ2-5, with 8 bases identical to TRBD2. CDR1 MGHRA and CDR2 YSYEKL come from the germline V gene. Germline trimming cut 4 bases from V and 1 base from J; bases unmatched to any gene: 5. The CDR3 spans 15 residues. The CDR3 nucleotides are TGCGCCAGCAGCCTGACTAGCGTCGGCCAAGAGACCCAGTACTTC. Protein sequence: CASSLTSVGQETQYF.